This T cell receptor (beta chain) was sequenced during a study of cytomegalovirus exposure and HLA in healthy donors. Study-wide background: The use of the same platform for the roughly 120 validation repertoires and the 550 to 700 first-cohort repertoires was reported by a later analysis. Notes on the study in general: Most TCR sequences were uncommon, yet certain public TCRs appeared in many donors. Diagnosis of cytomegalovirus status made by the classifier reportedly showed high specificity and sensitivity. In vitro data verified a few CMV-associated chains as specific for CMV antigens.

The CDR3 is made up of 13 amino acids. Trimming removed 4 bases from V and 6 bases from J, with 13 bases in between. In germline, CDR1 is SGHRS, CDR2 YFSETQ. Notes on this clone: The antigen is not known.

Sequencing used immunoSEQ multiplex PCR; TCRdb keeps in-frame clones, though not all of them. This repertoire shows approximately 100,000 clones, 88% found once; its top ten account for around 1.7%. This chain links TRBV5-1 with TRBJ1-1, with a tentative D call TRBD1 (5 bases). The sample was PBMCs. The TCR comes from a woman aged 18-30 years in good health and CMV-seropositive. DNA of the CDR3: TGCGCCAGCAGCCTCGACAGAGGACCTGAAGCTTTCTTT. It translates to CASSLDRGPEAFF.